A single sample gave rise to the 32 T cell receptor beta chains below, sequenced in a study of neurological immune-mediated disorders. Each CDR3 protein gets one entry after TCRdb re-called the 5' RACE reads with MiXCR. The sample has more than 70,000 distinct CDR3 sequences; over 9% are singletons. The sample was PBMCs. Receptors originate from a man aged 40-55 years in good health.

V gene TRBV7-6 combines with J gene TRBJ2-2; TRBD2 aligns across 11 bases. Trimming took 5 bases from V and 7 from J; bases not matched to a gene: 9. The CDR3 runs to 16 residues. Germline V gene data show CDR1 as SGHVS and CDR2 as FNYEAQ. The CDR3 DNA reads TGTGCCAGCAGCCGCGCCGGGACTAGCGGCGGCGGGGAGCTGTTTTTT. Its protein is CASSRAGTSGGGELFF.

This clonotype was recorded at least ten times. This chain links TRBV5-6 with TRBJ2-7, with D perhaps matching TRBD1 or TRBD2 (5 bases each). V was pared by 1 base and J by 6 bases, with 8 bases between. The CDR3 extends over 12 amino acids. Germline CDR1 is SGHDT and CDR2 is YYEEEE. The CDR3 DNA reads as TGTGCCAGCAGCTTGACGAGGGGCGAGCAGTACTTC. It codes for CASSLTRGEQYF.

This clonotype was observed at least ten times. The V call is TRBV28, the J call TRBJ2-7, with D possibly TRBD2 on 5 matching bases. V was clipped by 7 bases and J by 1 base, with 20 bases between them. CDR3 size: 16 residues. Per germline, CDR1 MDHEN and CDR2 SYDVKM. The CDR3 region is CASKGNLRGFSYEQYF. As DNA, the CDR3 is TGTGCCAGCAAGGGTAACCTCCGGGGATTTTCCTACGAGCAGTACTTC. Full variable domain (rest looked up from reference TRBV28 and TRBJ2-7): DVKVTQSSRYLVKRTGEKVFLECVQDMDHENMFWYRQDPGLGLRLIYFSYDVKMKEKGDIPEGYSVSREKKERFSLILESASTNQTSMYLCASKGNLRGFSYEQYFGPGTRLTVT.

The table lists this clonotype with many counts. The chain couples TRBV4-2 to TRBJ1-3; the D gene is possibly TRBD1 (5 bases). Trimming took 0 bases from V and 0 from J, leaving 15 bases between them. CDR3 length equals 18 residues. The germline V gene has CDR1 LGHNA and CDR2 YNFKEQ. CDR3 protein: CASSQDPLDSYSGNTIYF. CDR3 coding DNA: TGTGCCAGCAGCCAAGATCCCCTAGACAGCTACTCTGGAAACACCATATATTTT.

Ten or more counts support this clonotype. This chain connects TRBV5-1 to TRBJ2-7, with D perhaps assigned TRBD1 or TRBD2 (5 bases each). Germline V gene lookup returns CDR1 SGHRS and CDR2 YFSETQ. The CDR3 sequence is 15 residues long. V lost 4 bases to trimming and J lost 2 bases, with 16 bases between them. CDR3 bases: TGCGCCAGCAGCCCCGGTTGGATGGGACCCTACGAGCAGTACTTC. Translating gives CASSPGWMGPYEQYF.

This clonotype was recorded many times. The chain couples TRBV25-1 to TRBJ2-5; the D is unclear. The CDR3 runs 11 residues. Germline loops: CDR1 MGHDK, CDR2 SYGVNS. Trimming took 2 bases from V and 5 from J, leaving 3 bases between them. For the CDR3, the DNA is TGTGCCAGCAGTGAAGGGGAGACCCAGTACTTC. It translates to CASSEGETQYF.

On this clonotype: The CDR3 ends on some other residue instead of the conserved phenylalanine or tryptophan, so this is likely a read error. The V gene is TRBV9, the J gene TRBJ2-1; D call uncertain. CDR1 and CDR2 (germline): SGDLS, YYNGEE. The length of the CDR3 is 12 residues. V lost 4 bases and J lost 7, with 9 bases in between. The CDR3 is CASSLAGNEQFS. The CDR3 DNA sequence: TGTGCCAGCAGCCTGGCCGGAAATGAGCAGTTCTCT.

This clonotype occurred many times. The J gene is TRBJ1-2, the V gene TRBV9, with 7 bases aligning to TRBD1. Germline lookup yields CDR1 SGDLS and CDR2 YYNGEE. This CDR3 has 14 amino acids. J was trimmed by 8 bases and V by 3 bases; bases with no gene match: 10. CDR3 amino acids: CASSAPTGSGGYTF. CDR3 coding DNA: TGTGCCAGCAGCGCCCCGACAGGGTCGGGCGGCTACACCTTC.

The table lists this clonotype with many counts. The V and J genes are TRBV3-1 and TRBJ2-7; 11 bases map to TRBD2. Per germline, CDR1 LGHDT and CDR2 YNNKEL (reference sequence). V shed 4 bases and J 5 bases; nucleotides not matched to a gene: 10. This CDR3 contains 16 residues. CDR3 region: CASSPRTGLADDEQYF. As DNA, the CDR3 is TGTGCCAGCAGCCCCCGGACGGGACTAGCGGATGACGAGCAGTACTTC.

This clonotype was counted many times. The CDR3 sequence is CASSQAGTDNSPLHF. The DNA for the CDR3 is TGTGCCAGCAGCCAAGCCGGGACAGACAATTCACCCCTCCACTTT. J is TRBJ1-6 and V is TRBV14; 7 positions match TRBD1. The CDR3 runs to 15 residues. The V segment lost 1 base and the J segment 7 bases; nucleotides outside the gene matches: 4. Germline V CDR1 and CDR2: SGHDN, FVKESK.

This clonotype was found many times. V and J are TRBV12-3 or TRBV12-4 and TRBJ2-1, with D perhaps being TRBD1 or TRBD2 (5 bases each). V gave up 5 bases and J gave up 8 bases, with 13 bases separating them. This CDR3 has 13 amino acids. The CDR3 sequence: CASSRGRHDEQFF. The CDR3 DNA is TGTGCCAGCAGTAGGGGACGCCATGATGAGCAGTTCTTC.

This clonotype was recorded many times. The chain couples TRBV28 to TRBJ2-7; no clear D. This CDR3 region has 13 residues. The V end was cut by 5 bases, the J end by 0 bases, with 8 bases between. Germline V lookup: CDR1 MDHEN, CDR2 SYDVKM. CDR3 residues: CASSAASSYEQYF. CDR3 DNA: TGTGCCAGCAGTGCGGCCTCCTCCTACGAGCAGTACTTC.

This clonotype was seen many times. The CDR3 loop reads CAISDGSGRDEQFF. DNA of the CDR3: TGTGCCATCAGTGACGGGAGCGGGAGAGATGAGCAGTTCTTC. This chain links TRBV10-3 with TRBJ2-1; TRBD2 matches 8 bases. V trimming: 3 bases; J trimming: 8 bases; junction bases outside the gene matches: 6. Germline V gives CDR1 ENHRY, CDR2 SYGVKD. There are 14 residues in the CDR3.

This clonotype showed up just a few times. This rearrangement joins TRBV9 to TRBJ2-1; 8 bases agree with TRBD2. Germline CDR1 reads SGDLS; CDR2 reads YYNGEE. This CDR3 is built from 17 residues. J lost 10 bases, V lost 2 bases, and 17 bases had no gene match. The CDR3 nucleotides are TGTGCCAGCAGCGTCGGTAAAAGGGCGGGAGGAAGGGCAGAGCAGTTCTTC. This gives the protein CASSVGKRAGGRAEQFF. The full variable domain, rest sourced from reference TRBV9 and TRBJ2-1, is DSGVTQTPKHLITATGQRVTLRCSPRSGDLSVYWYQQSLDQGLQFLIQYYNGEERAKGNILERFSAQQFPDLHSELNLSSLELGDSALYFCASSVGKRAGGRAEQFFGPGTRLTVL.

At least ten counts were recorded for this clonotype. The chain uses TRBV29-1 and TRBJ2-2, with D maybe TRBD1 (6 bases). The CDR3 contains 15 residues. Looked up from germline, CDR1 is SQVTM and CDR2 is ANQGSEA. Trimming took 4 bases from V and 5 from J, leaving 17 bases between them. CDR3 residues: CSVAPVAGVTGELFF. CDR3 nucleotides: TGCAGCGTTGCCCCCGTGGCAGGGGTGACCGGGGAGCTGTTTTTT.

The table lists this clonotype with many counts. This sequence joins TRBV5-1 and TRBJ2-7; weak D call: TRBD2 (5 bases). V dropped 0 bases and J dropped 5 bases, with 15 bases sitting between them. The V gene's germline CDR1 is SGHRS and CDR2 YFSETQ. The CDR3 sequence is 15 residues long. CDR3 sequence: CASSLAKGGPDEQYF. The CDR3 DNA sequence: TGCGCCAGCAGCTTGGCCAAGGGCGGGCCGGACGAGCAGTACTTC.

This clonotype has at least ten counts. The genes are TRBV21-1 and TRBJ2-5; the table calls TRBD1, which could not be checked here. TRBV21-1 corresponds to a pseudogene. The CDR3 runs 16 residues. CDR3 amino acids: CASSSFQGDIQETQYF. As DNA, the CDR3 is TGTGCCAGCAGCAGCTTCCAGGGGGACATTCAAGAGACCCAGTACTTC.

This clonotype was counted ten times or more. This chain uses TRBV9 with TRBJ2-1, with 9 bases lining up with TRBD2. The CDR3 loop spans 16 amino acids. Trimming removed 3 bases from V and 1 base from J; junction bases left unmatched: 5. In germline, CDR1 is SGDLS, CDR2 YYNGEE. The CDR3 sequence is CASSAQREVSYNEQFF. The CDR3 region has the DNA TGTGCCAGCAGCGCCCAGCGGGAGGTTTCCTACAATGAGCAGTTCTTC.

This clonotype was counted ten times or more. The CDR3 DNA sequence: TGCAGTGCTAGAGATCTTCGGGGCCTTCAAGAGACCCAGTACTTC. The encoded protein is CSARDLRGLQETQYF. This chain links TRBV20-1 with TRBJ2-5; D is tentatively TRBD1 or TRBD2 (5 bases each). Trimming pared 0 bases from V and 2 bases from J, leaving 13 bases between. Germline CDR1 and CDR2: DFQATT and SNEGSKA (reference sequence). This CDR3 is 15 amino acids long.

The sample holds many counts of this clonotype. The chain carries TRBV11-2 and TRBJ2-5, with 7 bases identical to TRBD2. The CDR3 covers 15 residues. Per the germline V gene, CDR1 is SGHAT and CDR2 is FQNNGV. Trimming at V came to 5 bases and at J to 2 bases, leaving 8 bases not matched to a gene. The CDR3 coding sequence is TGTGCCAGCAGCGCCTTGGGACTACAACAAGAGACCCAGTACTTC. Translated: CASSALGLQQETQYF.

This clonotype was counted many times. V gene TRBV5-4 combines with J gene TRBJ2-7; D unresolved. The CDR3 contains 13 residues. Germline V gene sequence: CDR1 SGHNT, CDR2 YYREEE (reference sequence). Between the trimmed V and J ends, which lost 4 bases and 4 bases, there was a span of 12 bases. The CDR3 protein is CASSPTGTYEQYF. For the CDR3, the DNA is TGTGCCAGCAGCCCCACGGGCACTTACGAGCAGTACTTC.

This clonotype appeared many times. The chain has TRBV5-1 and TRBJ1-2; D is uncertain. The germline V gene encodes CDR1 SGHRS and CDR2 YFSETQ. This CDR3 has 13 amino acids. Trimming removed 2 bases from V and 6 bases from J, with 11 bases in between. The CDR3 coding sequence is TGCGCCAGCAGCTTATTCAGTGTCCATGGCTACACCTTC. This codes for CASSLFSVHGYTF.

This clonotype was detected ten times or more. CDR3 coding DNA: TGTGCCAGCAGCTTAGTCAGCAAGTCCGGGGAGCTGTTTTTT. This codes for CASSLVSKSGELFF. The rearrangement joins TRBV7-2 to TRBJ2-2; D remains ambiguous. In germline, CDR1 is SGHTA, CDR2 FQGNSA. Between the trimmed V and J ends, which lost 1 base and 6 bases, there was a span of 9 bases. The CDR3 is made up of 14 amino acids.

Many counts were recorded for this clonotype. The rearrangement uses TRBV7-9 and TRBJ1-1; 7 nucleotides line up with TRBD1. Germline CDR1 is SEHNR and CDR2 is FQNEAQ (reference sequence). V shed 1 base, J shed 10 bases, and the junction held 6 bases outside the gene matches. This CDR3 contains 13 residues. CDR3 loop: CASSLEGAGGAFF. The CDR3 bases are TGTGCCAGCAGCTTAGAAGGCGCAGGGGGAGCTTTCTTT.

In this sample, this clonotype turned up many times. The rearrangement uses TRBV28 and TRBJ1-2; possible D gene TRBD1, 5 bases. The germline gives CDR1 MDHEN, CDR2 SYDVKM. The CDR3 is 14 amino acids. The V end was cut by 3 bases, the J end by 8 bases, with 16 bases between. The CDR3 sequence: CASSFPQEVGGYTF. The CDR3 DNA sequence: TGTGCCAGCAGTTTCCCACAGGAGGTGGGCGGCTACACCTTC.

The table lists this clonotype with a few counts. This chain joins TRBV11-1 and TRBJ2-3, with a tentative D call TRBD2 (5 bases). Germline V gives CDR1 SGHAT, CDR2 FQDESV (reference sequence). The CDR3 has 13 residues. V gave up 3 bases and J gave up 3 bases, with 7 bases separating them. The CDR3 DNA reads TGTGCCAGCAGCTTTCGGGAAACAGATACGCAGTATTTT. Amino acid sequence: CASSFRETDTQYF.

This clonotype was picked up many times. This rearrangement joins TRBV20-1 to TRBJ1-4, with TRBD1 matching 7 bases. The CDR3 length is 14 residues. Per germline, CDR1 DFQATT and CDR2 SNEGSKA (reference sequence). With V trimmed by 5 bases and J by 3 bases, 6 bases remained unmatched. The CDR3 spells CSASAGGPNEKLFF. CDR3 in DNA: TGCAGTGCTTCCGCAGGGGGGCCTAATGAAAAACTGTTTTTT.

This clonotype was detected only a few times. The rearrangement links TRBV20-1 to TRBJ1-2, with TRBD1 matching over 8 bases. The CDR3 contains 12 residues. Germline loops: CDR1 DFQATT, CDR2 SNEGSKA (reference sequence). The junction had 3 bases not matched to a gene; V was cut back by 5 bases and J by 4 bases. The CDR3 DNA follows: TGCAGTGCTCAAGACAGGGGCTATGGCTACACCTTC. Translating it yields CSAQDRGYGYTF.

This clonotype was seen many times. V gene TRBV20-1 combines with J gene TRBJ1-1; the D gene is possibly TRBD1 (5 bases). This CDR3 comprises 15 residues. Germline assignment: CDR1 DFQATT and CDR2 SNEGSKA (reference sequence). Deletions cut 0 bases from V and 0 bases from J, with 11 bases between. This CDR3 reads CSARDGAGLNTEAFF. The CDR3 DNA reads as TGCAGTGCTAGAGATGGGGCAGGGTTGAACACTGAAGCTTTCTTT.

This clonotype was observed many times. This chain links TRBV3-1 with TRBJ1-2; 8 bases line up with TRBD1. The CDR3 has 18 amino acids. After removal of 4 bases from V and 3 bases from J, the junction contained 16 bases not matched to a gene. Germline V lookup: CDR1 LGHDT, CDR2 YNNKEL (reference sequence). The CDR3 bases are TGTGCCAGCAGCCCAAGCACGACAGGGGTATTGGGTGACTATGGCTACACCTTC. Translation gives CASSPSTTGVLGDYGYTF.

V usage is TRBV11-2 and J usage is TRBJ1-2; D unclear. The CDR3 consists of 16 residues. Germline V gene lookup returns CDR1 SGHAT and CDR2 FQNNGV. The V end lost 1 base, the J end lost 4 bases, and 16 bases lay between the germline ends. In DNA, the CDR3 is TGTGCCAGCAGCTTAGGATTCGGCGGGATACGCTATGGCTACACCTTC. Translating it yields CASSLGFGGIRYGYTF.

V gene TRBV6-5 combines with J gene TRBJ1-4; a possible D gene is TRBD1 (5 bases). Germline V gene data show CDR1 as MNHEY and CDR2 as SVGAGI. The CDR3 runs 14 residues. Trimming removed 2 bases from V and 7 bases from J, with 11 bases in between. The CDR3 DNA sequence: TGTGCCAGCAGTTACGGGCAGGGTTTTGAAAAACTGTTTTTT. Amino acid sequence: CASSYGQGFEKLFF.